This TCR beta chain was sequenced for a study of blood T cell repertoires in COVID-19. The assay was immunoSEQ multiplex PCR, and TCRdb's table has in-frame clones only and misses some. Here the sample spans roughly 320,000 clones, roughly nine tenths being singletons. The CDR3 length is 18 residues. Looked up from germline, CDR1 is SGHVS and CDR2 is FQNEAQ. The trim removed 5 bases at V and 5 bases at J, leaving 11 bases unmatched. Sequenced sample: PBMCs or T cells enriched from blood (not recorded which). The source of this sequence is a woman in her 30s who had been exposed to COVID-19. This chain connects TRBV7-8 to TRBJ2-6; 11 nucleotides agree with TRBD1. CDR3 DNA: TGTGCCAGCAGCAGAACCGGGACAGGGGGTGTGTGGGCCAACGTCCTGACTTTC. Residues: CASSRTGTGGVWANVLTF.